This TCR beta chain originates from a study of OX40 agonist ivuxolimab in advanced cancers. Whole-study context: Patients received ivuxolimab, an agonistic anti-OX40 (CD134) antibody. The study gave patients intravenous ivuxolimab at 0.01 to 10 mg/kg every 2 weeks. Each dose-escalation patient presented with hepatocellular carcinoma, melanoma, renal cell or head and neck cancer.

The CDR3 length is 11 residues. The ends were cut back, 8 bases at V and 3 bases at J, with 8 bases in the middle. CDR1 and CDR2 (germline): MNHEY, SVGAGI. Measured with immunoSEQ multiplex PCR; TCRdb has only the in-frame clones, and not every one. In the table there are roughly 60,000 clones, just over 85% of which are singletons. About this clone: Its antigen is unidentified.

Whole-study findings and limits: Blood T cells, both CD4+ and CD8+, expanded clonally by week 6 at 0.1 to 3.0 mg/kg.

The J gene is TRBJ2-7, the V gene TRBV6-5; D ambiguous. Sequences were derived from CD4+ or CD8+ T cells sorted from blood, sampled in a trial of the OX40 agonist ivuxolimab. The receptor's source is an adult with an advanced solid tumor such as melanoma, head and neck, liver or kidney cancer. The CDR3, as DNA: TGTGCCAGCCGTATTGGCTACGAGCAGTACTTC. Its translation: CASRIGYEQYF.